These T cell receptor beta chains were read from a single sample in a study of CD8+ T cells in alopecia areata. Assay: immunoSEQ multiplex PCR; the TCRdb copy retains only in-frame clones and omits some. The sample contains more than 150,000 clones, roughly 50% of which appear only once. The material was CD8+ T cells sorted from blood, obtained at week 24, from a patient treated with tofacitinib. The receptors derive from a human donor with alopecia areata. Each CDR3 is given with its conserved first and last residue. A D gene is named only where the DNA matches it firmly. Not every row has a clone size; where given, it reads once, few, many or a size class.

>TRBJ2-7|TRBD1|NA|TRBV15
CATSERDRGSYEQYF
TGTGCCACCAGCGAACGGGACAGGGGATCCTACGAGCAGTACTTC
>TRBJ2-1|NA|NA|TRBV5-1
CASTDLPEMAVYNEQFF
TGCGCCAGCACCGACTTACCAGAGATGGCAGTCTACAATGAGCAGTTCTTC
>TRBJ2-2|TRBD1|NA|TRBV5-1
CASSADRDRGIGELFF
TGCGCCAGCAGCGCTGACCGGGACAGGGGAATCGGGGAGCTGTTTTTT
>TRBJ2-4|NA|few|TRBV2
CASSVGDIQYF
TGTGCCAGCAGTGTCGGGGACATTCAGTACTTC
>TRBJ1-1|NA|NA|TRBV19
CASSMGRGGITRPNTEAFF
TGTGCCAGTAGTATGGGCAGGGGAGGAATCACTCGGCCGAACACTGAAGCTTTCTTT
>TRBJ1-4|NA|NA|TRBV7-9
CASSLQEKLFF
TGTGCCAGCAGCTTACAGGAAAAACTGTTTTTT
>TRBJ2-6|NA|once|TRBV7-8
CASSFRATSGANVLTF
TGTGCCAGCAGCTTCCGGGCCACCTCTGGGGCCAACGTCCTGACTTTC
>TRBJ2-3|TRBD1|once|TRBV27
CASSAEGGGLSDTQYF
TGTGCCAGCTCGGCCGAAGGGGGCGGTCTCTCAGATACGCAGTATTTT
>TRBJ1-1|NA|NA|TRBV9
CASSVAGGDTEAFF
TGTGCCAGCAGCGTAGCTGGTGGGGACACTGAAGCTTTCTTT
>TRBJ2-7|TRBD1|NA|TRBV5-4
CASSFGQGPYEQYF
TGTGCCAGCAGCTTCGGACAGGGTCCCTACGAGCAGTACTTC
>TRBJ1-2|NA|NA|TRBV9
CASSVGGPDRGYTF
TGTGCCAGCAGCGTAGGGGGGCCTGATCGGGGCTACACCTTC
>TRBJ2-1|TRBD2|few|TRBV2
CASPAGEGYEQFF
TGTGCCAGCCCCGCCGGGGAGGGATATGAGCAGTTCTTC
>TRBJ1-1|NA|once|TRBV13
CASSLDAEAFF
TGTGCCAGCAGCTTGGATGCGGAAGCTTTCTTT
>TRBJ1-1|NA|NA|TRBV6-5
CASLPGTMNTEAFF
TGTGCCAGCCTCCCCGGAACCATGAACACTGAAGCTTTCTTT
>TRBJ2-1|TRBD1|once|TRBV30
CAGTDINEQFF
TGTGCCGGGACAGATATCAATGAGCAGTTCTTC
>TRBJ1-3|NA|few|TRBV6-5
CASSRGVSRNTIYF
TGTGCCAGCAGCCGAGGGGTCTCGAGAAACACCATATATTTT
>TRBJ2-3|TRBD1|NA|TRBV7-9
CASSLAGTGTPEDTQYF
TGTGCCAGCAGCTTAGCCGGGACAGGGACCCCAGAAGATACGCAGTATTTT
>TRBJ2-7|NA|NA|TRBV14
CASSQDRATPHEQYF
TGTGCCAGCAGCCAAGATAGGGCTACCCCGCACGAGCAGTACTTC
>TRBJ2-3|NA|NA|TRBV30
CAWSAVWTDTQYF
TGTGCCTGGAGTGCCGTATGGACAGATACGCAGTATTTT
>TRBJ2-7|TRBD1|NA|TRBV27
CASSYGQASSYEQYF
TGTGCCAGCAGTTACGGACAGGCGAGCTCCTACGAGCAGTACTTC
>TRBJ2-7|NA|few|TRBV7-9
CASSQSEGAYEQYF
TGTGCCAGCAGCCAGAGTGAGGGAGCCTACGAGCAGTACTTC
>TRBJ2-5|NA|NA|TRBV13
CASSLGRNQETQYF
TGTGCCAGCAGCTTGGGGCGGAACCAAGAGACCCAGTACTTC
>TRBJ2-5|NA|NA|TRBV18
CASSPPGEWETQYF
TGTGCCAGCTCACCACCCGGGGAGTGGGAGACCCAGTACTTC
>TRBJ1-1|NA|NA|TRBV9
CASSGNRVLNTEAFF
TGTGCCAGCAGCGGTAACAGGGTCTTGAACACTGAAGCTTTCTTT
>TRBJ1-1|NA|few|TRBV11-2
CASGRVETEAFF
TGTGCCAGTGGGAGGGTGGAAACTGAAGCTTTCTTT
>TRBJ2-7|NA|few|TRBV7-9
CASSLPTGGYYEQYF
TGTGCCAGCAGCTTACCGACAGGCGGATACTACGAGCAGTACTTC
>TRBJ2-4|NA|few|TRBV13
CASSSYRVNIQYF
TGTGCCAGCAGCTCCTACAGGGTCAACATTCAGTACTTC